The subject of this entry is one T cell receptor (beta chain). Antigen specificity is unknown. The table came from immunoSEQ multiplex PCR; TCRdb's copy has only in-frame clones and leaves some out. The table records fewer than 55,000 clones, approximately 90% of them present only once. Recipients received nonmyeloablative bone marrow transplants from related graft donors, with transient mixed chimerism. Unstimulated Tregs (CD4+CD25+CD127-) and CD4+CD25- non-Tregs were sorted from PBMCs. The data derive from a study of Tregs in tolerant kidney transplant recipients. Broader study findings: This study did not directly address biological reproducibility. Changing PCR primers prevented nucleotide comparison between some patients' samples.

The length of the CDR3 is 14 residues. Trimming removed 0 bases at V and 2 bases at J, with 9 bases between. Per the germline V gene, CDR1 is GTSNPN and CDR2 is SVGIG (reference sequence). The rearrangement joins TRBV30 to TRBJ2-3; D is unresolved. The receptor was isolated from a human patient who received a combined kidney and bone marrow transplant. Some T cells here may be from the graft donor. The material sequenced was CD8+ T cells from blood (PBMCs), taken 12 months after the transplant. CDR3 sequence: CAWSVSGPTDTQYF. The DNA for the CDR3 is TGTGCCTGGAGTGTATCCGGTCCCACAGATACGCAGTATTTT.